Presented here are 23 T cell receptor beta chains from one specimen sequenced in a study of cytomegalovirus exposure and HLA in healthy donors. PCR was performed using 60 Vbeta and 13 Jbeta primers. Generated by immunoSEQ multiplex PCR, the TCRdb table keeps only in-frame clones and is missing some. The data show about 160,000 clones, 80% seen once. Sequenced material: PBMCs. The receptors come from a man younger than 45 in good health and CMV-seronegative.

This chain connects TRBV5-1 to TRBJ1-4, with TRBD1 as a possible D gene (5 bases). CDR1 is SGHRS and CDR2 is YFSETQ in the germline V gene. V lost 0 bases and J 7 bases, leaving 13 bases between the germline ends. The CDR3 loop spans 15 amino acids. CDR3 sequence reads: CASSLGQGGSEKLFF. The CDR3 bases are TGCGCCAGCAGCTTGGGGCAGGGCGGGAGTGAAAAACTGTTTTTT.

The chain employs TRBV4-2 and TRBJ1-1, with D possibly matching TRBD1 (6 bases). Trimming shortened V by 4 bases and J by 3 bases, and 18 bases separated the two germline ends. Looked up from germline, CDR1 is LGHNA and CDR2 is YNFKEQ. The CDR3 loop spans 16 amino acids. The CDR3 nucleotides are TGTGCCAGCAGCCCCCAGGGCGGGGGCGCAGACACTGAAGCTTTCTTT. Its translation: CASSPQGGGADTEAFF.

This clone was seen a single time. The rearrangement links TRBV11-3 to TRBJ2-7; D is possibly TRBD2 (5 bases). The germline gives CDR1 SGHNT, CDR2 YENEEA. V was clipped by 4 bases and J by 5 bases, with 6 bases between them. This CDR3 has 11 amino acids. The CDR3 nucleotides read TGTGCCAGCAGCTCGGGGAACGAGCAGTACTTC. Translated, it gives CASSSGNEQYF.

This chain connects TRBV28 to TRBJ1-6; perhaps TRBD1 as D (5 bases). The germline CDR1 and CDR2 sequences are MDHEN and SYDVKM. V was pared by 3 bases and J by 7 bases, with 16 bases between. The CDR3 length is 16 residues. The CDR3: CASSLSTWGENSPLHF. For the CDR3, the DNA is TGTGCCAGCAGTTTGTCCACCTGGGGGGAAAATTCACCCCTCCACTTT.

As for this clone: The junction shows a germline mismatch at one end, possibly a read error. The genes are TRBV7-9 and TRBJ2-1; D is perhaps TRBD2 (6 bases). Germline lookup yields CDR1 SEHNR and CDR2 FQNEAQ (reference sequence). CDR3 size: 12 residues. CDR3 loop: CSSSSGSDEQFF. CDR3 coding DNA: TGTTCCAGCAGCTCCGGGAGCGATGAGCAGTTCTTC.

V usage is TRBV5-1 and J usage is TRBJ2-5; weak D call: TRBD1 (5 bases). V was shortened by 7 bases and J by 2 bases, with 12 bases between the two germline ends. Germline values: CDR1 SGHRS, CDR2 YFSETQ. CDR3 length: 13 amino acids. Written as DNA, the CDR3 is TGCGCCAGCTCGTGGGGCATACAAGAGACCCAGTACTTC. Residues: CASSWGIQETQYF.

This clone appeared a few times. The V and J genes are TRBV19 and TRBJ2-1, with D unclear. The V gene lost 4 bases and the J gene lost 6 bases, with 7 bases spanning the gap. CDR1 is LNHDA and CDR2 is SQIVND in the germline V gene (reference sequence). This CDR3 has 12 amino acids. The CDR3 DNA reads as TGTGCCAGTAGTAGGCTGGTCAATGAGCAGTTCTTC. Its translation is CASSRLVNEQFF.

The genes are TRBV11-3 and TRBJ1-1; no firm D call. The CDR3 totals 15 residues. V lost 1 base and J lost 2, with 11 bases in between. Germline V lookup: CDR1 SGHNT, CDR2 YENEEA. The CDR3 region is CASSLGPGINTEAFF. CDR3 sequence (DNA): TGTGCCAGCAGCTTAGGCCCGGGGATAAACACTGAAGCTTTCTTT.

This clone was seen only a few times. The V call is TRBV9, the J call TRBJ1-1; a possible D gene is TRBD1 (5 bases). CDR3 length: 13 amino acids. V lost 0 bases and J 9 bases, leaving 12 bases between the germline ends. Germline assignment: CDR1 SGDLS and CDR2 YYNGEE. CDR3 residues: CASSVEDTWKAFF. CDR3 sequence (DNA): TGTGCCAGCAGCGTAGAGGACACCTGGAAAGCTTTCTTT.

This clone was found once. CDR3 residues: CASRTSGQETQYF. The CDR3 region has the DNA TGTGCCAGCAGGACTAGCGGCCAAGAGACCCAGTACTTC. The rearrangement links TRBV6-1 to TRBJ2-5, with TRBD2 identical over 9 bases. After removal of 6 bases from V and 1 base from J, the junction contained 0 bases not matched to a gene. CDR1 is MNHNS, CDR2 SASEGT, per germline. There are 13 residues in the CDR3.

This chain connects TRBV11-2 to TRBJ2-3; D remains ambiguous. The length of the CDR3 is 11 residues. Per the germline V gene, CDR1 is SGHAT and CDR2 is FQNNGV. Trimming pared 5 bases from V and 6 bases from J, leaving 6 bases between. CDR3 DNA sequence: TGTGCCAGCAGCGCCGGGGATACGCAGTATTTT. Protein: CASSAGDTQYF.

This clone was seen only a few times. This sequence joins TRBV7-2 and TRBJ2-3, with D possibly being TRBD2 (6 bases). V was pared by 1 base and J by 1 base, with 6 bases between. Germline-derived CDR1 and CDR2 are SGHTA and FQGNSA. The CDR3 has 14 residues. In DNA form, the CDR3 reads TGTGCCAGCAGCTTAGGACTAGGCACAGATACGCAGTATTTT. Its translation: CASSLGLGTDTQYF. Full variable domain (outside the CDR3, taken from reference TRBV7-2 and TRBJ2-3): GAGVSQSPSNKVTEKGKDVELRCDPISGHTALYWYRQSLGQGLEFLIYFQGNSAPDKSGLPSDRFSAERTGGSVSTLTIQRTQQEDSAVYLCASSLGLGTDTQYFGPGTRLTVL.

This clone occurred once. The chain has TRBV25-1 and TRBJ1-4, with D unclear. This CDR3 region has 14 residues. V was shortened by 6 bases and J by 0 bases, with 8 bases between the two germline ends. CDR1 is MGHDK and CDR2 is SYGVNS in the germline V gene. CDR3 sequence: CASRNRATNEKLFF. CDR3 DNA sequence: TGTGCCAGCAGAAACAGAGCAACTAATGAAAAACTGTTTTTT.

The rearrangement uses TRBV10-3 and TRBJ2-7, with D perhaps TRBD1 (5 bases). This CDR3 has 14 residues. Germline values: CDR1 ENHRY, CDR2 SYGVKD. V lost 3 bases and J 5 bases, leaving 14 bases between the germline ends. The CDR3 loop reads CAISDALQGDEQYF. In DNA, the CDR3 is TGTGCCATCAGTGATGCCCTGCAGGGTGACGAGCAGTACTTC.

The J gene is TRBJ2-7, the V gene TRBV30, with TRBD2 matching 8 bases. V lost 2 bases and J lost 3; bases outside the gene matches: 9. The CDR3 spans 15 residues. CDR1 GTSNPN and CDR2 SVGIG come from the germline V gene (reference sequence). Written as DNA, the CDR3 is TGTGCCTGGAGTAGGGAGCGGGAGAAGGGCTACGAGCAGTACTTC. It yields the protein CAWSREREKGYEQYF.

The genes are TRBV6-1 and TRBJ2-5; unclear D gene. Trimming took 6 bases from V and 3 from J, leaving 8 bases between them. Germline CDR1 reads MNHNS; CDR2 reads SASEGT. This CDR3 has 12 residues. CDR3 coding DNA: TGTGCCAGCAGGGGCTTGGAAGAGACCCAGTACTTC. It yields the protein CASRGLEETQYF.

V gene TRBV7-8 combines with J gene TRBJ2-1; weak D call: TRBD1 (6 bases). From germline, CDR1 is SGHVS and CDR2 FQNEAQ. Trimming stripped 7 bases from V and 8 bases from J, with 9 bases between. This CDR3 comprises 11 residues. The CDR3 coding sequence is TGTGCCAGCACCGAGGGGGATGAGCAGTTCTTC. Its translation is CASTEGDEQFF. The full variable domain, with the rest looked up from reference TRBV7-8 and TRBJ2-1, is GAGVSQSPRYKVAKRGQDVALRCDPISGHVSLFWYQQALGQGPEFLTYFQNEAQLDKSGLPSDRFFAERPEGSVSTLKIQRTQQEDSAVYLCASTEGDEQFFGPGTRLTVL.

The rearrangement links TRBV28 to TRBJ1-1; maybe TRBD1 (5 bases). This CDR3 has 13 amino acids. The germline V and J ends were trimmed by 2 bases and 5 bases, with 9 bases remaining between them. Germline V gene lookup returns CDR1 MDHEN and CDR2 SYDVKM. The CDR3 DNA is TGTGCCAGCAGTTTACCCCGGGGGACTGAAGCTTTCTTT. Translation gives CASSLPRGTEAFF. Based on the CDR3 plus reference TRBV28 and TRBJ1-1, the full variable domain is DVKVTQSSRYLVKRTGEKVFLECVQDMDHENMFWYRQDPGLGLRLIYFSYDVKMKEKGDIPEGYSVSREKKERFSLILESASTNQTSMYLCASSLPRGTEAFFGQGTRLTVV.

In its sample, this clone was seen a few times. The gene calls are TRBV27 and TRBJ1-5; a weak D match, TRBD1 (6 bases). The V and J ends lost 5 bases and 4 bases respectively, with 12 bases between them. Germline assignment: CDR1 MNHEY and CDR2 SMNVEV (reference sequence). The CDR3 extends over 14 amino acids. The CDR3, as DNA: TGTGCCAGCAGTCAGTTCAGGGGAAATCAGCCCCAGCATTTT. Protein: CASSQFRGNQPQHF.

The chain recombines TRBV29-1 with TRBJ2-1; D gene uncertain. V was pared by 4 bases and J by 3 bases, with 7 bases between. The CDR3 totals 12 residues. CDR1 is SQVTM and CDR2 is ANQGSEA in the germline V gene. CDR3 protein: CSVAQDYNEQFF. CDR3 DNA sequence: TGCAGCGTTGCCCAGGACTACAATGAGCAGTTCTTC.

The V call is TRBV5-6, the J call TRBJ1-2; 12 bases are shared with TRBD1. V lost 3 bases to trimming and J lost 7 bases; unmatched junction nucleotides: 7. Per germline, CDR1 SGHDT and CDR2 YYEEEE. The CDR3 is 15 amino acids. DNA for the CDR3: TGTGCCAGCAGCTATGTGGGACAGGGGGCGGGTGGCTACACCTTC. Translating it yields CASSYVGQGAGGYTF.

This chain joins TRBV6-5 and TRBJ2-6; 7 positions match TRBD1. The germline V gene has CDR1 MNHEY and CDR2 SVGAGI. With V trimmed by 2 bases and J by 0 bases, 1 base remained unmatched. The CDR3 is 16 amino acids. The CDR3 here is CASSYRGPSGANVLTF. The CDR3 bases are TGTGCCAGCAGTTACAGGGGGCCCTCTGGGGCCAACGTCCTGACTTTC.

This sequence joins TRBV19 and TRBJ1-5; D is unresolved. Trimming cost V 4 bases and J 0 bases, with 10 bases left between them. The CDR3 contains 15 residues. CDR1 and CDR2 (germline): LNHDA, SQIVND (reference sequence). CDR3 amino acids: CASSKRNGSNQPQHF. Written as DNA, the CDR3 is TGTGCCAGTAGTAAGAGGAACGGTAGCAATCAGCCCCAGCATTTT.